These 31 T cell receptor beta chains originate from one sample sequenced in a study of T cells in localized non-small cell lung cancer. Here immunoSEQ multiplex PCR was the method, and the copy in TCRdb shows in-frame clones only, minus some. Of approximately 83,000 clones in the sample, about 88% are singletons; the top ten hold 20%. Sequencing was performed on peripheral blood, taken before any cancer treatment. The origin of the receptors is a woman between 35 and 75 years old with stage I squamous cell lung carcinoma.

The chain carries TRBV5-1 and TRBJ2-1, with 8 bases lining up with TRBD1. J lost 1 base, V lost 0 bases, and 9 bases had no gene match. The CDR3 runs 18 residues. Germline V gives CDR1 SGHRS, CDR2 YFSETQ. The CDR3 here is CASSLGILQGGSYNEQFF. As DNA, the CDR3 is TGCGCCAGCAGCTTGGGTATTTTACAGGGGGGATCCTACAATGAGCAGTTCTTC.

This chain joins TRBV6-5 and TRBJ1-3; TRBD1 matches 7 bases. The trim removed 6 bases at V and 3 bases at J, leaving 5 bases unmatched. Per the germline V gene, CDR1 is MNHEY and CDR2 is SVGAGI. This CDR3 has 14 amino acids. As DNA, the CDR3 is TGTGCCAGCAGCAGGACAGGTTTTGGAAACACCATATATTTT. It translates to CASSRTGFGNTIYF.

In this sample, this clone turned up once. Here the CDR3 DNA reads TGTGCCAGCAGCTCACGGACGAGGACCCACGAGCAGTACTTC. Amino acids: CASSSRTRTHEQYF. The V and J genes are TRBV11-2 and TRBJ2-7; D remains ambiguous. Trimming cost V 4 bases and J 5 bases, with 15 bases left between them. Germline CDR1 reads SGHAT; CDR2 reads FQNNGV. This CDR3 region has 14 residues.

The chain recombines TRBV13 with TRBJ1-1, with TRBD1 as a possible D gene (6 bases). The V gene lost 8 bases and the J gene lost 0 bases, with 19 bases spanning the gap. CDR3 length: 16 amino acids. Germline CDR1 reads PRHDT; CDR2 reads FYEKMQ (reference sequence). CDR3 sequence: CASQLSPGHMNTEAFF. The CDR3 DNA reads TGTGCCAGCCAACTTAGTCCGGGACATATGAACACTGAAGCTTTCTTT.

V gene TRBV7-2 combines with J gene TRBJ2-3; 11 bases map to TRBD2. The CDR3 sequence is 18 residues long. Germline V gene sequence: CDR1 SGHTA, CDR2 FQGNSA. V was clipped by 2 bases and J by 4 bases; unmatched bases: 11. Here the CDR3 DNA reads TGTGCCAGCAGCTTAACTAGGCGTAGCGGGGGGGTCGCAGATACGCAGTATTTT. The encoded protein is CASSLTRRSGGVADTQYF.

The chain carries TRBV20-1 and TRBJ1-1; D may be TRBD1 (5 bases). This CDR3 has 11 amino acids. The germline V gene has CDR1 DFQATT and CDR2 SNEGSKA (reference sequence). The V gene lost 2 bases and the J gene lost 8 bases, with 9 bases spanning the gap. The CDR3 nucleotides read TGCAGTGCTAGAACAGGACGCGAAGCTTTCTTT. Encoded protein: CSARTGREAFF.

The chain links TRBV6-6 to TRBJ1-5; 10 bases line up with TRBD1. Trimming removed 6 bases from V and 4 bases from J; junction bases left unmatched: 6. Germline CDR1 reads MNHNY; CDR2 reads SVGAGI (reference sequence). This CDR3 has 15 residues. The CDR3 loop reads CASRGGQGINQPQHF. Here the CDR3 DNA reads TGTGCCAGCAGGGGGGGACAGGGGATAAATCAGCCCCAGCATTTT.

V gene TRBV9 combines with J gene TRBJ2-1; TRBD1 aligns across 8 bases. V trimming: 3 bases; J trimming: 2 bases; junction bases outside the gene matches: 4. The CDR3 is 15 residues long. CDR1 and CDR2 (germline): SGDLS, YYNGEE. DNA for the CDR3: TGTGCCAGCAGCGGACAGGGGATCGCCTACAATGAGCAGTTCTTC. Protein product: CASSGQGIAYNEQFF.

The chain couples TRBV5-4 to TRBJ1-6; TRBD1 matches 10 bases. The CDR3 is 16 amino acids. CDR1 is SGHNT and CDR2 is YYREEE in the germline V gene (reference sequence). V was pared by 4 bases and J by 7 bases, with 8 bases of the junction left unmatched. The CDR3 DNA reads as TGTGCCAGCAGCAACCCCGACAGGGGGCGGAATTCACCCCTCCACTTT. It translates to CASSNPDRGRNSPLHF.

About this clone: The sample has other DNA sequences that encode this CDR3 too. J is TRBJ2-5 and V is TRBV20-1, with D unclear. The CDR3 loop spans 10 amino acids. Trimming took 3 bases from V and 2 from J, leaving 1 base between them. In germline, CDR1 is DFQATT, CDR2 SNEGSKA (reference sequence). The CDR3 sequence is CSASQETQYF. For the CDR3, the DNA is TGCAGTGCTAGTCAAGAGACCCAGTACTTC.

The chain couples TRBV2 to TRBJ1-2; no definite D call. Per germline, CDR1 SNHLY and CDR2 FYNNEI. The CDR3 length is 13 residues. V lost 2 bases to trimming and J lost 6 bases, with 10 bases between them. CDR3 protein: CASSETWEDGYTF. The DNA of the CDR3 is TGTGCCAGCAGTGAAACGTGGGAGGATGGCTACACCTTC. The full variable domain, its missing parts supplied by reference TRBV2 and TRBJ1-2, is EPEVTQTPSHQVTQMGQEVILRCVPISNHLYFYWYRQILGQKVEFLVSFYNNEISEKSEIFDDQFSVERPDGSNFTLKIRSTKLEDSAMYFCASSETWEDGYTFGSGTRLTVV.

This chain links TRBV6-5 with TRBJ1-5; D not resolved. Germline CDR1 reads MNHEY; CDR2 reads SVGAGI. The length of the CDR3 is 14 residues. The V gene lost 0 bases and the J gene lost 6 bases, with 9 bases spanning the gap. The CDR3 sequence: CASSYSRVAQPQHF. CDR3 coding DNA: TGTGCCAGCAGTTACTCGAGGGTAGCTCAGCCCCAGCATTTT.

This clone has a single count. V and J are TRBV7-2 and TRBJ1-4; TRBD1 is a possible D gene (6 bases). Germline V gene sequence: CDR1 SGHTA, CDR2 FQGNSA. The CDR3 loop spans 14 amino acids. Trimming took 3 bases from V and 11 from J, leaving 16 bases between them. CDR3: CASSLGGISEKLFF. The DNA of the CDR3 is TGTGCCAGCAGCTTGGGGGGCATCTCAGAGAAACTGTTTTTT.

The chain employs TRBV5-6 and TRBJ1-3; D is unresolved. Germline CDR1 SGHDT, CDR2 YYEEEE. CDR3 length: 15 residues. The germline V and J ends were trimmed by 4 bases and 4 bases, with 15 bases remaining between them. The CDR3 here is CASSPTGDVGNTIYF. The DNA of the CDR3 is TGTGCCAGCAGCCCGACGGGAGACGTAGGAAACACCATATATTTT.

The rearrangement uses TRBV2 and TRBJ2-2; D may correspond to TRBD1 or TRBD2 (5 bases each). Deletions cut 4 bases from V and 3 bases from J, with 12 bases between. Germline CDR1 reads SNHLY; CDR2 reads FYNNEI. There are 15 residues in the CDR3. CDR3 region: CASSGNRGYTGELFF. CDR3 DNA sequence: TGTGCCAGCAGTGGAAACCGGGGCTACACCGGGGAGCTGTTTTTT.

The rearrangement links TRBV2 to TRBJ2-5; D possibly corresponds to TRBD2 (5 bases). CDR3 length: 14 residues. V gave up 3 bases and J gave up 5 bases, with 13 bases separating them. Germline loops: CDR1 SNHLY, CDR2 FYNNEI. The CDR3 nucleotides read TGTGCCAGCAGTGACTTAGCGTCTCAGGAGACCCAGTACTTC. This sequence encodes CASSDLASQETQYF. Filled out from reference TRBV2 and TRBJ2-5, the complete variable domain reads EPEVTQTPSHQVTQMGQEVILRCVPISNHLYFYWYRQILGQKVEFLVSFYNNEISEKSEIFDDQFSVERPDGSNFTLKIRSTKLEDSAMYFCASSDLASQETQYFGPGTRLLVL.

The CDR3 region has the DNA TGTGCCAGCAGTTTGCCATCTGGGGGGAGGTATGGCTACACCTTC. Amino acids: CASSLPSGGRYGYTF. This chain joins TRBV28 and TRBJ1-2, with D maybe TRBD1 (5 bases). Trimming removed 3 bases at V and 5 bases at J, with 16 bases between. The germline CDR1 and CDR2 sequences are MDHEN and SYDVKM. The CDR3 sequence is 15 residues long.

The chain uses TRBV5-1 and TRBJ1-4, with 7 positions matching TRBD1. This CDR3 spans 15 amino acids. With 2 bases clipped from V and 4 bases from J, the junction kept 5 bases outside the gene matches. Germline CDR1 is SGHRS and CDR2 is YFSETQ. As DNA, the CDR3 is TGCGCCAGCAGCTTAAGAGGGACAGTTAATGAAAAACTGTTTTTT. It yields the protein CASSLRGTVNEKLFF.

CDR3 sequence: CASSEQGVNYGYTF. The CDR3 DNA sequence: TGTGCCAGCAGCGAACAGGGAGTCAACTATGGCTACACCTTC. The V gene is TRBV9, the J gene TRBJ1-2; tentative D call: TRBD1 (6 bases). The ends were cut back, 3 bases at V and 2 bases at J, with 11 bases in the middle. Germline V lookup: CDR1 SGDLS, CDR2 YYNGEE. There are 14 residues in the CDR3. Complete variable domain (other parts from reference TRBV9 and TRBJ1-2): DSGVTQTPKHLITATGQRVTLRCSPRSGDLSVYWYQQSLDQGLQFLIQYYNGEERAKGNILERFSAQQFPDLHSELNLSSLELGDSALYFCASSEQGVNYGYTFGSGTRLTVV.

V and J are TRBV19 and TRBJ1-5; the D is unclear. The germline V gene encodes CDR1 LNHDA and CDR2 SQIVND (reference sequence). This CDR3 region has 15 residues. V was trimmed by 3 bases and J by 0 bases, leaving 9 bases between them. The DNA of the CDR3 is TGTGCCAGTAGTATCCAGCAGTATAGCAATCAGCCCCAGCATTTT. Amino acids: CASSIQQYSNQPQHF.

This clone was detected only once. The J gene is TRBJ1-1, the V gene TRBV15, with TRBD1 as a possible D gene (6 bases). The CDR3 has 15 amino acids. V was cut by 3 bases and J by 2 bases, with 13 bases left in between. CDR1 is LNHNV, CDR2 YYDKDF, per germline (reference sequence). The CDR3, as DNA: TGTGCCACCAGCAGGGAGGGACATCCTAACACTGAAGCTTTCTTT. Its protein product is CATSREGHPNTEAFF.

This clone was counted between two and nine times. The chain carries TRBV5-1 and TRBJ2-3; D not certain. Germline values: CDR1 SGHRS, CDR2 YFSETQ. The length of the CDR3 is 13 residues. Trimming removed 4 bases from V and 1 base from J, with 7 bases in between. CDR3 in DNA: TGCGCCAGCAGCCCGCCCGGCACAGATACGCAGTATTTT. It codes for CASSPPGTDTQYF.

The chain employs TRBV6-1 and TRBJ1-2; the match to TRBD1 covers 9 bases. The germline V gene has CDR1 MNHNS and CDR2 SASEGT. This CDR3 region has 13 residues. V gave up 4 bases and J gave up 6 bases; unmatched junction bases: 3. The CDR3 nucleotides read TGTGCCAGCAGTGCGACAGGGGGTGATGGCTACACCTTC. Protein sequence: CASSATGGDGYTF.

V gene TRBV14 combines with J gene TRBJ1-2, with 7 bases matching TRBD1. With 3 bases clipped from V and 4 bases from J, the junction kept 5 bases outside the gene matches. Germline assignment: CDR1 SGHDN and CDR2 FVKESK. The CDR3 covers 14 residues. CDR3 in amino acids: CASSQNRGGYGYTF. CDR3 DNA sequence: TGTGCCAGCAGCCAGAACAGGGGAGGCTATGGCTACACCTTC.

The J gene is TRBJ2-2, the V gene TRBV10-1; no clear D. This CDR3 region has 15 residues. Germline CDR1 reads WNHNN; CDR2 reads SYGVQD (reference sequence). Trimming pared 5 bases from V and 5 bases from J, leaving 15 bases between. Here the CDR3 reads CASSLYVVGTGELFF. CDR3 bases: TGCGCCAGCAGTCTTTACGTGGTTGGGACCGGGGAGCTGTTTTTT.

This chain joins TRBV19 and TRBJ1-3, with a weak D call TRBD1 (5 bases). The CDR3 loop spans 14 amino acids. Germline V CDR1 and CDR2: LNHDA, SQIVND (reference sequence). The V end was cut by 5 bases, the J end by 3 bases, with 11 bases between. CDR3 residues: CASSVGTFGNTIYF. The DNA of the CDR3 is TGTGCCAGTAGTGTGGGGACCTTTGGAAACACCATATATTTT.

V gene TRBV30 combines with J gene TRBJ1-5; D gene unclear. CDR3 length: 13 amino acids. The V gene's germline CDR1 is GTSNPN and CDR2 SVGIG (reference sequence). V was trimmed by 0 bases and J by 3 bases, leaving 6 bases between them. The CDR3 region has the DNA TGTGCCTGGAGTGTTGAGAACAATCAGCCCCAGCATTTT. Its translation: CAWSVENNQPQHF.

This chain connects TRBV28 to TRBJ2-3; D unclear. This CDR3 spans 13 amino acids. CDR1 is MDHEN, CDR2 SYDVKM, per germline. The V end was cut by 5 bases, the J end by 1 base, with 7 bases between. For the CDR3, the DNA is TGTGCCAGCAGTCCTGGGGGCACAGATACGCAGTATTTT. Its translation: CASSPGGTDTQYF.

The chain joins TRBV5-1 to TRBJ2-7; TRBD2 agrees at 7 bases. V lost 0 bases to trimming and J lost 1 base; unmatched junction nucleotides: 4. There are 15 residues in the CDR3. Germline V gene data show CDR1 as SGHRS and CDR2 as YFSETQ. The CDR3 coding sequence is TGCGCCAGCAGCTTGGGGGAGGGTAGGTCCTACGAGCAGTACTTC. As protein: CASSLGEGRSYEQYF. The full variable domain, its missing parts supplied by reference TRBV5-1 and TRBJ2-7, is KAGVTQTPRYLIKTRGQQVTLSCSPISGHRSVSWYQQTPGQGLQFLFEYFSETQRNKGNFPGRFSGRQFSNSRSEMNVSTLELGDSALYLCASSLGEGRSYEQYFGPGTRLTVT.

In DNA, the CDR3 is TGTGCCAGCAGCACAACCGGGACTCGCCAAGAGACCCAGTACTTC. Translated: CASSTTGTRQETQYF. V gene TRBV5-8 combines with J gene TRBJ2-5; the D gene is possibly TRBD2 (6 bases). The V and J ends lost 4 bases and 1 base respectively, with 14 bases between them. Germline V CDR1 and CDR2: SGHTS, YDEGEE. CDR3 length: 15 amino acids.

This clone was counted once. The chain is built from TRBV5-8 and TRBJ1-4; D ambiguous. Germline V gene sequence: CDR1 SGHTS, CDR2 YDEGEE. The ends were cut back, 3 bases at V and 6 bases at J, with 12 bases in the middle. CDR3 length: 14 residues. CDR3 region: CASSSISNYEKLFF. DNA of the CDR3: TGTGCCAGCAGCTCGATAAGTAACTATGAAAAACTGTTTTTT. Complete variable domain (other parts from reference TRBV5-8 and TRBJ1-4): EAGVTQSPTHLIKTRGQQATLRCSPISGHTSVYWYQQALGLGLQFLLWYDEGEERNRGNFPPRFSGRQFPNYSSELNVNALELEDSALYLCASSSISNYEKLFFGSGTQLSVL.